This T cell receptor beta chain was identified in a study of OX40 agonist ivuxolimab in advanced cancers. About the full investigation: The costimulatory receptor OX40 (CD134) was targeted by ivuxolimab, a fully human IgG2 agonistic monoclonal antibody. Peripheral TCRbeta sequencing aimed to test whether ivuxolimab altered TCR sequence diversity and caused clonal T-cell expansion. Partial responses occurred in three dose-escalation patients: two with cutaneous melanoma and one with hepatocellular carcinoma. The paper reports the monotherapy dose-escalation portion (N of about 50 patients) of the phase I ivuxolimab trial. Intravenous ivuxolimab was administered to patients every 2 weeks at six dose levels: 0.01, 0.1, 0.3, 1.5, 3 and 10 mg/kg. Of the 50 to 55 dose-escalation patients, hepatocellular carcinoma was present in about 20, melanoma in around 15, renal cell carcinoma in 9 and head and neck cancer in 9. Patients were allowed to have had prior anti-PD-1, anti-PD-L1 or anti-CTLA-4 therapy, and about 40% of the dose-escalation patients had been treated with checkpoint inhibitors. In the dose-escalation cohort, 82.7% of patients were male, and the mean age was approximately 60 years, with a range of about 23 to 90. The paper as a whole reports these results and caveats: After ivuxolimab, expanded clones were on average more numerous among CD8+ T cells than among CD4+ T cells. At doses of 0.1 to 3.0 mg/kg, clonal expansion of both CD4+ and CD8+ blood T cells was observed from baseline to week 6. Low levels of normalized T-cell clonal expansion were also seen in some patients who did not respond. Which antigens the clonally expanded peripheral T cells were specific for was not determined. In the 0.1-3.0 mg/kg groups, partial responders were among the patients with the lowest normalized peripheral clonal expansion, particularly in CD8+ T cells.

V and J are trimmed by 4 bases and 2 bases, and the gene matches miss 7 bases of the junction. The germline V gene yields SGHRS for CDR1 and YFSETQ for CDR2. The cysteine opens and the phenylalanine closes a CDR3 of 15 amino acids. The only DNA kept is the CDR3, 45 bases in frame from the first base. Genomic DNA was isolated from the sorted cells so that the TCRbeta CDR3 region could be sequenced. The immunoSEQ Assay was used for sequencing of TCRbeta CDR3 regions. The clones in this table, taken by TCRdb from immuneACCESS, are in-frame only. Not every clone is retained; where verified, under half of the shortfall comes from an unresolved V gene, and the cause of the rest is unknown. In this sample the table shows roughly 20,000 clones, 79% of which occur a single time. Roughly 32% of the sample is held by the ten biggest clonotypes. Patients with a history of autoimmune disease or receiving systemic immunosuppression were excluded from the trial. In every dose cohort, peripheral blood was drawn for TCR sequencing at baseline, cycle 4 day 1, and cycle 7 day 1. Samples came from an open-label, multicenter, first-in-human phase I dose-escalation trial of ivuxolimab. The trial enrolled adults with locally advanced or metastatic head and neck squamous cell, hepatocellular, melanoma or renal cell carcinoma. Before TCR sequencing, CD4+ and CD8+ T cells were separately sorted from peripheral blood.

For this clone: Its specific antigen is unknown. No qualities accompany the bases; no much larger clone lies one base away.

The sequence was collected from an adult with an advanced solid tumor such as melanoma, head and neck, liver or kidney cancer. This chain is built from TRBV5-1 and TRBJ1-2; 8 central nucleotides agree with TRBD1. Sequenced here: CD4+ or CD8+ T cells sorted from blood, sampled in a trial of the OX40 agonist ivuxolimab. In nucleotide form, the sequence is TGCGCCAGCAGCCAGCAGGGGGCGGAAAACTATGGCTACACCTTC. Its protein reads: CASSQQGAENYGYTF.